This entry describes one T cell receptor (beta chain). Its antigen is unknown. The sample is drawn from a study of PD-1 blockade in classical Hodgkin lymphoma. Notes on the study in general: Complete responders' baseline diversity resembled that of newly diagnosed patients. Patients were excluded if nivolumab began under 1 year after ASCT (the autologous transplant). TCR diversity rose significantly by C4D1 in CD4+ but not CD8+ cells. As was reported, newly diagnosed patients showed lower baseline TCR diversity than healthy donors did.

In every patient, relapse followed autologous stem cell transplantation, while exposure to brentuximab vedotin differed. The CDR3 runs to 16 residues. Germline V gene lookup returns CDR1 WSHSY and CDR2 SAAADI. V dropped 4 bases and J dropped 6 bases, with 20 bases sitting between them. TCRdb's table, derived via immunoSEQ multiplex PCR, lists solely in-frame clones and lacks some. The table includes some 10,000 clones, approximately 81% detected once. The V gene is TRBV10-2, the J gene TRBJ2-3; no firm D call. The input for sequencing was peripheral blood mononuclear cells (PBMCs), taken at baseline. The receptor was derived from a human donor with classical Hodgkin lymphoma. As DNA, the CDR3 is TGCGCCAGCAGTGCTTCAAGGGTAGGGTTGCCGGATACGCAGTATTTT. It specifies CASSASRVGLPDTQYF.